This T cell receptor (beta chain) was retrieved from a study of blood T cell repertoires in COVID-19. Whole-study context: The United States, Italy and Spain were the sources of the acute and convalescent COVID-19 samples.

Profiled with immunoSEQ multiplex PCR; TCRdb holds only in-frame clones, not every one. The sample carries 130,000 to 150,000 clones, over 80% recorded once. The V end lost 3 bases, the J end lost 0 bases, and 18 bases lay between the germline ends. CDR3 length: 17 amino acids. Germline values: CDR1 WSHSY, CDR2 SAAADI. The sequenced material came from peripheral blood. V is TRBV10-2 and J is TRBJ2-7; no firm D call. This TCR was sampled from a woman between 50 and 59 years old with acute or convalescent COVID-19. Written as DNA, the CDR3 is TGCGCCAGCAGTGATGCAGTGACGGAGTGGCGCTCCTACGAGCAGTACTTC. It specifies CASSDAVTEWRSYEQYF.